This T cell receptor beta chain was recovered during a study of shared clonotypes between healthy human individuals. The naive CD8 fraction comprised CD45RO-negative cells positively selected for CCR7 and excluded terminally differentiated effector memory CD45RA+ cells. V was trimmed by 0 bases and J by 2 bases, leaving 11 bases between them. Germline values: CDR1 MNHEY, CDR2 SMNVEV (reference sequence). CDR3 length: 16 amino acids. The protocol was immunoSEQ multiplex PCR, while the TCRdb copy is restricted to in-frame clones and leaves out a portion. Of about 2.1 million clones in the sample, about 93% were seen once.

Input material: naive CD8+ T cells from PBMCs. The rearrangement links TRBV27 to TRBJ2-1; D perhaps matches TRBD1 (6 bases). The TCR comes from a man aged 18-30 years in good health. Some clones in this sample may be carry-over from other donors' samples. The CDR3 protein is CASSLSGTRTYNEQFF. CDR3 coding DNA: TGTGCCAGCAGTTTATCCGGGACACGGACCTACAATGAGCAGTTCTTC.